This is a list of T cell receptor beta chains from one sample in a study of CD4 T cells in relation to SARS-CoV-2 and coronaviruses. Sequencing used immunoSEQ multiplex PCR; TCRdb keeps in-frame clones, though not all of them. The table shows about 19,000 clones, with about 80% occurring only once. Their recognized antigens are unknown. Sequenced sample: CD4+ T cells from PBMCs, cultured in vitro. The receptors here all came from a human donor in good health. Each CDR3 is given with its conserved first and last residue.

V,J,CDR3
TRBV5-1,TRBJ1-2,CASSPVQGFNGYTF
TRBV5-6,TRBJ1-2,CASSWGDRNYGYTF
TRBV9,TRBJ2-3,CASSRRSLGTDTQYF
TRBV4-1,TRBJ2-2,CASSHKAAGAFPGTGELFF
TRBV19,TRBJ2-5,CASSIGTGAQETQYF
TRBV5-6,TRBJ2-3,CASSLGPSTDTQYF
TRBV27,TRBJ1-6,CASRRLSSYNSPLHF
TRBV6-5,TRBJ2-3,CASRAGHTPDTQYF
TRBV5-6,TRBJ2-2,CASNRGATFGELFF
TRBV12-3/TRBV12-4,TRBJ1-3,CASSLSHTIYF
TRBV7-8,TRBJ2-7,CASSLGGSDHEQYF
TRBV29-1,TRBJ1-2,CSVEIPWAGTNYGYTF
TRBV28,TRBJ1-4,CASRTSNEKLFF
TRBV6-2/TRBV6-3,TRBJ2-1,CASSNRETYNEQFF
TRBV9,TRBJ2-2,CASSVDVGGGELFF
TRBV18,TRBJ2-3,CASSRSGGRASDTQYF
TRBV4-3,TRBJ2-1,CASSHETTNEQFF
TRBV19,TRBJ1-2,CASSSYGYTF
TRBV6-2/TRBV6-3,TRBJ1-1,CASSYEYHGAFF
TRBV7-2,TRBJ2-7,CASSSTTGLEQYF
TRBV7-2,TRBJ1-4,CASSPTGGGSNEKLFF
TRBV12-3/TRBV12-4,TRBJ2-2,CASSFGSTGELFF
TRBV6-4,TRBJ1-3,CASKGQALSGNTIYF
TRBV5-6,TRBJ1-1,CASSSVAEAFF
TRBV6-2/TRBV6-3,TRBJ2-3,CASSSPGLAGGSDTQYF
TRBV4-3,TRBJ2-3,CASSQGGQFDTQYF
TRBV2,TRBJ1-4,CASSMDRVAEKLFF
TRBV5-1,TRBJ2-1,CASSLARLAGGEQFF
TRBV5-1,TRBJ1-6,CASSLSGQDSSPLHF
TRBV29-1,TRBJ2-5,CSVESDSRETQYF
TRBV7-8,TRBJ1-5,CASSSRTENQPQHF
TRBV10-3,TRBJ2-7,CAISNEAGGRQYF
TRBV7-2,TRBJ2-6,CASSLAPRARWGGANVLTF
TRBV11-2,TRBJ1-1,CASSSRGWGTNTEAFF
TRBV10-3,TRBJ2-5,CAISARGGGGQETQYF
TRBV13,TRBJ1-3,CASSLDQASTGNTIYF
TRBV11-1,TRBJ1-1,CASTLDRRIPEAFF
TRBV19,TRBJ1-1,CASSPRDREGSEAFF
TRBV6-1,TRBJ2-7,CASSEARVSYEQYF
TRBV30,TRBJ2-7,CAWSGGPPYEQYF
TRBV4-2,TRBJ1-1,CASSPSGGADTEAFF
TRBV7-9,TRBJ2-7,CASSLVWGASYEQYF
TRBV7-2,TRBJ1-2,CASSKAPGGYGYTF
TRBV4-1,TRBJ2-7,CASSQDRAYEQYF
TRBV7-2,TRBJ1-3,CASSFHRVPGNTIYF
TRBV5-1,TRBJ2-7,CASSLDRGTDEQYF
TRBV6-6,TRBJ2-7,CATTSPGGEQYF
TRBV25-1,TRBJ2-5,CASSAQGGETQYF
TRBV18,TRBJ1-1,CASSPPGGEAFF
TRBV5-1,TRBJ1-5,CASSLAGTGDQPQHF
TRBV18,TRBJ1-3,CASSPPMPRGSGNTIYF
TRBV19,TRBJ1-3,CASRSGGAEGNTIYF
TRBV3-1/TRBV3-2,TRBJ1-4,CASSRGTGNLNEKLFF
TRBV18,TRBJ1-6,CASSPEGMDSPLHF
TRBV10-1,TRBJ1-2,CASSEGQDYGYTF
TRBV21-1,TRBJ1-2,CASSIGWRRGMYGGYTF